This TCR beta chain stems from a study of CD4+ T cells in melanoma (dated by TCRdb to 2022 to 2024). Study-level background: Neoantigen-specific CD4+ T cells in human melanoma were investigated in the study.

Library construction relied on the immunoSEQ multiplex PCR assay. In its TCRdb copy, this immuneACCESS table keeps in-frame sequences only and misses some clones. Where compared with another copy, unresolved V genes explain less than half of these, and the others have no known cause. The sample has over 100,000 clones on record, 80% to 95% of them singletons. The biggest ten clones account for about 3.3% of the sample. The paper's findings and limits, for the study overall: Neoantigen-specific CD4+ T cells were reported to be correlated with the function of CD8+ T cells, macrophages and B cells. Diverse differentiation states were reported to be shown by neoantigen-specific CD4+ T cells in melanoma.

The donors were people with melanoma. CDR1 and CDR2, per the germline V gene, are MNHEY and SVGAGI. The CDR3 contains 15 residues, cysteine and phenylalanine counted. This entry keeps only the CDR3 DNA: 45 bases, framed from base 1. Germline trimming: 0 bases from V, 3 bases from J; junction bases outside gene matches: 0. As to this clone: Its recognized antigen is unknown. Base qualities are not at hand, and no much larger clone is one base apart. The same CDR3 arises from other DNA sequences in this sample as well.

This receptor was obtained from a human donor with melanoma. The chain is assembled from TRBV6-5 and TRBJ2-1, and 9 junction bases match TRBD2. Sequencing was carried out using peripheral blood. The DNA sequence is given as TGTGCCAGCAGTTACTCTAGCGGGAGCTACAATGAGCAGTTCTTC. Its coded protein is CASSYSSGSYNEQFF.